The 15 T cell receptor beta chains given below trace back to one sample, sequenced in a study of cytomegalovirus exposure and HLA in healthy donors. The PCR used 60 Vbeta and 13 Jbeta primers. The protocol was immunoSEQ multiplex PCR, while the TCRdb copy is restricted to in-frame clones and leaves out a portion. The sample features about 200,000 clones, with 5.5% to 7.5% in its top ten. Sequencing input: PBMCs. The receptors originated from a man aged 25 to 40 in good health and CMV-seronegative.

The chain is built from TRBV10-3 and TRBJ1-1, with 7 bases aligning to TRBD1. CDR1 and CDR2 from the germline V gene are ENHRY and SYGVKD. This CDR3 is built from 13 residues. V dropped 5 bases and J dropped 1; count of bases not matched to a gene: 1. Here the CDR3 DNA reads TGTGCCATCAGTCAGGGGGGGAACACTGAAGCTTTCTTT. It specifies CAISQGGNTEAFF.

The chain joins TRBV10-1 to TRBJ2-1; the match to TRBD2 covers 10 bases. CDR1 is WNHNN and CDR2 is SYGVQD in the germline V gene (reference sequence). The CDR3 extends over 14 amino acids. Trimming removed 5 bases from V and 8 bases from J; junction bases left unmatched: 6. The CDR3, as DNA: TGCGCCAGCAGTAGCGGGAGGGCCCTCGATGAGCAGTTCTTC. Its protein is CASSSGRALDEQFF.

This chain connects TRBV18 to TRBJ2-5; D uncertain. The CDR3 extends over 14 amino acids. V was clipped by 3 bases and J by 2 bases, with 10 bases between them. Germline lookup yields CDR1 KGHSH and CDR2 LQKENI. CDR3 bases: TGTGCCAGCTCACCCAGACTGGAACAAGAGACCCAGTACTTC. Translating gives CASSPRLEQETQYF. The complete variable domain, with remaining parts taken from reference TRBV18 and TRBJ2-5, reads NAGVMQNPRHLVRRRGQEARLRCSPMKGHSHVYWYRQLPEEGLKFMVYLQKENIIDESGMPKERFSAEFPKEGPSILRIQQVVRGDSAAYFCASSPRLEQETQYFGPGTRLLVL.

The chain uses TRBV6-5 and TRBJ2-7, with 7 bases that match TRBD1. Per germline, CDR1 MNHEY and CDR2 SVGAGI. The CDR3 totals 16 residues. The V segment lost 0 bases and the J segment 4 bases; nucleotides outside the gene matches: 9. The CDR3 DNA is TGTGCCAGCAGTTACTCGGCAGGGGGTACGGCGTACGAGCAGTACTTC. It codes for CASSYSAGGTAYEQYF.

V gene TRBV9 combines with J gene TRBJ1-2; D perhaps matches TRBD1 (5 bases). The CDR3 sequence is 13 residues long. Between the trimmed V and J ends, which lost 3 bases and 1 base, there was a span of 7 bases. From germline, CDR1 is SGDLS and CDR2 YYNGEE. In nucleotides, the CDR3 is TGTGCCAGCAGCGCAGACAGTAACTATGGCTACACCTTC. Protein: CASSADSNYGYTF. The full variable domain, completed using reference TRBV9 and TRBJ1-2, is DSGVTQTPKHLITATGQRVTLRCSPRSGDLSVYWYQQSLDQGLQFLIQYYNGEERAKGNILERFSAQQFPDLHSELNLSSLELGDSALYFCASSADSNYGYTFGSGTRLTVV.

CDR3 loop: CASSGSTGRWTEKLFF. The CDR3 DNA is TGTGCCAGCAGCGGATCTACAGGGAGATGGACTGAAAAACTGTTTTTT. The rearrangement uses TRBV9 and TRBJ1-4; weak D call: TRBD1 (6 bases). Trimming cost V 3 bases and J 7 bases, with 19 bases left between them. Per the germline V gene, CDR1 is SGDLS and CDR2 is YYNGEE. This CDR3 is built from 16 residues.

The rearrangement links TRBV27 to TRBJ2-3; the D gene is possibly TRBD2 (5 bases). CDR3 length: 12 amino acids. In germline, CDR1 is MNHEY, CDR2 SMNVEV (reference sequence). Trimming left V 5 bases short and J 5 bases short, with 8 bases between. Here the CDR3 DNA reads TGTGCCAGCAGTGTCCGGGGAGATACGCAGTATTTT. This codes for CASSVRGDTQYF.

This CDR3 is CASSIFAGLAGQRSYEQYF. Here the CDR3 DNA reads TGTGCCAGTAGTATATTCGCGGGTCTGGCGGGACAGAGATCCTACGAGCAGTACTTC. This chain links TRBV19 with TRBJ2-7; D possibly corresponds to TRBD1 (7 bases). Trimming shortened V by 2 bases and J by 1 base, and 24 bases separated the two germline ends. Germline lookup yields CDR1 LNHDA and CDR2 SQIVND (reference sequence). The CDR3 has 19 residues.

The V and J genes are TRBV6-5 and TRBJ2-7; no definite D call. Germline V CDR1 and CDR2: MNHEY, SVGAGI. V was clipped by 8 bases and J by 0 bases, with 17 bases between them. The CDR3 has 15 residues. The chain's CDR3 is CASGPVAGDSYEQYF. In DNA form, the CDR3 reads TGTGCCAGCGGTCCGGTGGCAGGCGACTCCTACGAGCAGTACTTC.

The V gene is TRBV15, the J gene TRBJ1-2, with a weak D call TRBD1 (5 bases). CDR1 LNHNV and CDR2 YYDKDF come from the germline V gene (reference sequence). The germline V and J ends were trimmed by 1 base and 3 bases, with 15 bases remaining between them. The CDR3 runs 16 residues. CDR3 DNA: TGTGCCACCAGCAGAGCCGGCAGTGTGGGGCACTATGGCTACACCTTC. Translation: CATSRAGSVGHYGYTF.

This chain joins TRBV2 and TRBJ1-6; 9 bases agree with TRBD1. The CDR3 is 15 amino acids. From germline, CDR1 is SNHLY and CDR2 FYNNEI. The trim removed 5 bases at V and 10 bases at J, leaving 9 bases unmatched. CDR3 residues: CASSSDRGAGSPLHF. The CDR3 DNA reads TGTGCCAGCAGTTCCGACAGGGGGGCGGGATCACCCCTCCACTTT.

V and J are TRBV11-2 and TRBJ1-5, with TRBD1 identical over 8 bases. The CDR3 is made up of 15 amino acids. After removal of 1 base from V and 2 bases from J, the junction contained 1 base not matched to a gene. Germline V lookup: CDR1 SGHAT, CDR2 FQNNGV. CDR3 bases: TGTGCCAGCAGCTTAGCAGGGGGCGGCAATCAGCCCCAGCATTTT. It is translated as CASSLAGGGNQPQHF.

The rearrangement links TRBV30 to TRBJ2-7; no clear D. The germline gives CDR1 GTSNPN, CDR2 SVGIG (reference sequence). Trimming took 7 bases from V and 1 from J, leaving 8 bases between them. This CDR3 comprises 11 residues. The DNA of the CDR3 is TGTGCCTTCTCCTTATCCTACGAGCAGTACTTC. Amino acids: CAFSLSYEQYF.

The rearrangement links TRBV30 to TRBJ2-7, with 9 bases aligning to TRBD1. J lost 2 bases, V lost 4 bases, and 9 bases had no gene match. The CDR3 extends over 15 amino acids. The germline CDR1 and CDR2 sequences are GTSNPN and SVGIG (reference sequence). In DNA, the CDR3 is TGTGCCTGGAAATTTGGGGGACAGGGTGCCTACGAGCAGTACTTC. Its translation: CAWKFGGQGAYEQYF.

This chain connects TRBV19 to TRBJ1-2; 8 bases match TRBD1. The CDR3 extends over 13 amino acids. Germline trimming cut 10 bases from V and 7 bases from J; bases unmatched to any gene: 11. CDR1 LNHDA and CDR2 SQIVND come from the germline V gene (reference sequence). The CDR3 region has the DNA TGTGCCACCGAGGACAGGGCCGCATTTGGCTACACCTTC. Translating gives CATEDRAAFGYTF.